The 19 T cell receptor beta chains reported below all come from one sample, sequenced in a study of cytomegalovirus exposure and HLA in healthy donors. The repertoire was sequenced with immunoSEQ multiplex PCR; TCRdb's copy has only in-frame clones and lacks some. The profile shows fewer than 200,000 clones, approximately 83% of them singletons. The sequenced sample consisted of PBMCs. The receptor set was obtained from a woman aged 18-30 years in good health and CMV-seropositive.

This clone was seen just once. The CDR3 region has the DNA TGCGCCAGCAGCCATGCGGACACCTCCAGAAAGACCCAGTACTTC. Amino acid sequence: CASSHADTSRKTQYF. The chain carries TRBV4-3 and TRBJ2-5; D is possibly TRBD1 (5 bases). This CDR3 contains 15 residues. CDR1 and CDR2 from the germline V gene are LGHNA and YSLEER. Trimming removed 3 bases at V and 6 bases at J, with 17 bases between.

There are a few counts of this clone. The V and J genes are TRBV27 and TRBJ1-2; D may be TRBD1 (6 bases). V lost 6 bases and J lost 5, with 19 bases in between. CDR1 is MNHEY and CDR2 is SMNVEV in the germline V gene (reference sequence). This CDR3 comprises 15 residues. CDR3 residues: CASRGTRQKIYGYTF. The DNA of the CDR3 is TGTGCCAGCAGGGGGACAAGACAGAAGATTTATGGCTACACCTTC.

The count of this clone is one. The chain couples TRBV5-1 to TRBJ1-1, with a weak D call TRBD1 (5 bases). The V gene lost 2 bases and the J gene lost 0 bases, with 11 bases spanning the gap. The CDR3 runs 15 residues. Germline assignment: CDR1 SGHRS and CDR2 YFSETQ. The CDR3 region is CASSLMDNMNTEAFF. CDR3 coding DNA: TGCGCCAGCAGCTTAATGGACAACATGAACACTGAAGCTTTCTTT. Full variable domain (missing parts from reference TRBV5-1 and TRBJ1-1): KAGVTQTPRYLIKTRGQQVTLSCSPISGHRSVSWYQQTPGQGLQFLFEYFSETQRNKGNFPGRFSGRQFSNSRSEMNVSTLELGDSALYLCASSLMDNMNTEAFFGQGTRLTVV.

This clone occurred a few times. This chain links TRBV7-2 with TRBJ2-2; D is unclear. V lost 1 base and J lost 7, with 16 bases in between. The CDR3 is made up of 16 amino acids. The germline V gene has CDR1 SGHTA and CDR2 FQGNSA. Here the CDR3 reads CASSLVAQLDNGELFF. The DNA for the CDR3 is TGTGCCAGCAGCTTAGTCGCCCAGCTTGACAACGGGGAGCTGTTTTTT. The full variable domain, its missing parts supplied by reference TRBV7-2 and TRBJ2-2, is GAGVSQSPSNKVTEKGKDVELRCDPISGHTALYWYRQSLGQGLEFLIYFQGNSAPDKSGLPSDRFSAERTGGSVSTLTIQRTQQEDSAVYLCASSLVAQLDNGELFFGEGSRLTVL.

This chain connects TRBV19 to TRBJ2-6, with D unclear. The CDR3 contains 13 residues. Germline V gives CDR1 LNHDA, CDR2 SQIVND (reference sequence). Trimming shortened V by 3 bases and J by 2 bases, and 2 bases separated the two germline ends. This chain's CDR3 is CASSIAGANVLTF. The CDR3 DNA follows: TGTGCCAGTAGTATCGCTGGGGCCAACGTCCTGACTTTC.

The chain uses TRBV28 and TRBJ2-5; the match to TRBD2 covers 8 bases. The trim removed 6 bases at V and 4 bases at J, leaving 10 bases unmatched. Germline CDR1 and CDR2: MDHEN and SYDVKM. CDR3 length equals 15 residues. The CDR3 DNA follows: TGTGCCAGCAGGGTACGGGCTAGCGGGCGAGAGACCCAGTACTTC. Residues: CASRVRASGRETQYF.

The genes are TRBV11-1 and TRBJ1-1; no clear D gene. V lost 1 base, J lost 1 base, and 4 bases lay in between. The CDR3 extends over 13 amino acids. Germline loops: CDR1 SGHAT, CDR2 FQDESV (reference sequence). The CDR3 loop is CASSLVRNTEAFF. CDR3 nucleotides: TGTGCCAGCAGCTTAGTGCGGAACACTGAAGCTTTCTTT.

This chain uses TRBV7-8 with TRBJ2-3, with no clear D. Germline V lookup: CDR1 SGHVS, CDR2 FQNEAQ. The CDR3 covers 12 residues. With 5 bases removed from V and 4 bases from J, the gap between germline ends came to 7 bases. The CDR3 region has the DNA TGTGCCAGCAGCCCCGAGTCAGATACGCAGTATTTT. This translates into CASSPESDTQYF.

The chain recombines TRBV4-1 with TRBJ1-2; perhaps TRBD1 as D (6 bases). This CDR3 has 15 residues. The germline V and J ends were trimmed by 0 bases and 6 bases, with 14 bases remaining between them. The V gene's germline CDR1 is MGHRA and CDR2 YSYEKL. CDR3 bases: TGCGCCAGCAGCCAAGATTTCGGCAGGGGAAATGGCTACACCTTC. Its protein is CASSQDFGRGNGYTF.

The CDR3 nucleotides are TGTGCCACCCCCCTCCGGACAGGGGGCGGTGGCTACACCTTC. Protein product: CATPLRTGGGGYTF. The chain recombines TRBV28 with TRBJ1-2; TRBD1 matches 11 bases. Germline loops: CDR1 MDHEN, CDR2 SYDVKM. The CDR3 loop spans 14 amino acids. Losses at the gene ends were 10 bases for V and 7 bases for J; bases not matched to a gene: 11.

This clone was seen once. This chain links TRBV11-3 with TRBJ2-3, with D tentatively TRBD1 (6 bases). This CDR3 is built from 15 residues. V was clipped by 4 bases and J by 1 base, with 12 bases between them. Germline CDR1 is SGHNT and CDR2 is YENEEA. The CDR3 spells CASSSQGDGTDTQYF. CDR3 in DNA: TGTGCCAGCAGCTCACAGGGCGATGGCACAGATACGCAGTATTTT.

The chain is built from TRBV6-5 and TRBJ2-7; TRBD1 agrees at 9 bases. The CDR3 totals 15 residues. CDR1 is MNHEY and CDR2 is SVGAGI in the germline V gene. J gave up 2 bases and V 2 bases, and 4 bases lay outside the gene matches. This CDR3 is CASSYPGQGTYEQYF. For the CDR3, the DNA is TGTGCCAGCAGTTACCCAGGACAGGGGACCTACGAGCAGTACTTC.

V usage is TRBV5-6 and J usage is TRBJ2-5, with D tentatively TRBD1 (5 bases). Trimming removed 5 bases at V and 5 bases at J, with 16 bases between. The CDR3 is 14 residues long. Germline values: CDR1 SGHDT, CDR2 YYEEEE. The CDR3 region is CASRLTASGETQYF. The CDR3, as DNA: TGTGCCAGCAGACTGACAGCCTCAGGGGAGACCCAGTACTTC.

V and J are TRBV27 and TRBJ2-5; no reliable D call. Germline CDR1 is MNHEY and CDR2 is SMNVEV (reference sequence). V lost 4 bases, J lost 0 bases, and 6 bases lay in between. The CDR3 is made up of 13 amino acids. The DNA of the CDR3 is TGTGCCAGCAGTTCCCCGTACCAAGAGACCCAGTACTTC. This sequence encodes CASSSPYQETQYF.

This clone was seen once. The chain carries TRBV27 and TRBJ1-2; maybe TRBD1 (5 bases). Germline V gene sequence: CDR1 MNHEY, CDR2 SMNVEV (reference sequence). The CDR3 runs 14 residues. Trimming stripped 6 bases from V and 6 bases from J, with 17 bases between. The CDR3: CASRRFQTEDGYTF. CDR3 sequence (DNA): TGTGCCAGCAGGAGATTCCAGACAGAGGATGGCTACACCTTC.

V usage is TRBV7-8 and J usage is TRBJ2-6; TRBD1 aligns across 8 bases. The V gene's germline CDR1 is SGHVS and CDR2 FQNEAQ. V trimming: 6 bases; J trimming: 0 bases; junction bases outside the gene matches: 13. CDR3 size: 19 residues. In DNA, the CDR3 is TGTGCCAGCAGACACCCCTTGGGGACAGGTAGCTCTGGGGCCAACGTCCTGACTTTC. Amino acids: CASRHPLGTGSSGANVLTF.

The chain employs TRBV6-1 and TRBJ2-1; 10 nucleotides align to TRBD2. Germline loops: CDR1 MNHNS, CDR2 SASEGT. The CDR3 loop spans 16 amino acids. The V and J ends lost 1 base and 4 bases, in that order; junction bases with no gene match: 4. CDR3 sequence: CASSEGLLAGYNEQFF. The CDR3 region has the DNA TGTGCCAGCAGTGAAGGACTACTAGCGGGGTACAATGAGCAGTTCTTC.

The CDR3 here is CASSPTRGLDLNGYTF. DNA for the CDR3: TGTGCCAGCAGCCCAACCAGGGGGCTAGACCTCAATGGCTACACCTTC. This chain connects TRBV7-3 to TRBJ1-2; 8 bases are shared with TRBD1. The CDR3 has 16 amino acids. CDR1 is SGHTA and CDR2 is FQGTGA in the germline V gene. The J segment lost 6 bases and the V segment lost 5 bases, leaving 14 bases of the junction unmatched.

This clone was found many times. The J gene is TRBJ1-6, the V gene TRBV19; D possibly corresponds to TRBD1 (5 bases). The CDR3 consists of 14 residues. V was clipped by 8 bases and J by 3 bases, with 11 bases between them. Germline V gene sequence: CDR1 LNHDA, CDR2 SQIVND (reference sequence). CDR3 sequence (DNA): TGTGCCAGTGTCTTAGGGGACTATAATTCACCCCTCCACTTT. Amino acids: CASVLGDYNSPLHF.